A single sample gave rise to the 28 T cell receptor beta chains below, sequenced in a study of OX40 agonist ivuxolimab in advanced cancers. TCRdb's copy holds only in-frame clones and misses some; the assay was immunoSEQ multiplex PCR. In the table there are some 34,000 clones, 85% to 90% of which are singletons. The sequencing here drew on CD4+ or CD8+ T cells sorted from blood, taken in a trial of the OX40 agonist ivuxolimab. The receptors here all came from an adult with an advanced solid tumor such as melanoma, head and neck, liver or kidney cancer.

The gene calls are TRBV7-3 and TRBJ1-2; maybe TRBD1 (6 bases). Germline V gives CDR1 SGHTA, CDR2 FQGTGA. V lost 2 bases, J lost 8 bases, and 15 bases lay in between. CDR3 length: 14 amino acids. Here the CDR3 reads CASSLGGGSEGYTF. CDR3 sequence (DNA): TGTGCCAGCAGCTTAGGAGGGGGATCAGAGGGCTACACCTTC. Full variable domain (rest looked up from reference TRBV7-3 and TRBJ1-2): GAGVSQTPSNKVTEKGKYVELRCDPISGHTALYWYRQSLGQGPEFLIYFQGTGAADDSGLPNDRFFAVRPEGSVSTLKIQRTERGDSAVYLCASSLGGGSEGYTFGSGTRLTVV.

The rearrangement joins TRBV6-1 to TRBJ1-1, with TRBD1 as a possible D gene (6 bases). V was trimmed by 3 bases and J by 4 bases, leaving 15 bases between them. This CDR3 comprises 15 residues. The germline gives CDR1 MNHNS, CDR2 SASEGT. CDR3 protein: CASSDLQGLGTEAFF. For the CDR3, the DNA is TGTGCCAGCAGTGATTTACAGGGACTTGGCACTGAAGCTTTCTTT.

The chain employs TRBV27 and TRBJ2-1, with TRBD2 identical over 10 bases. In germline, CDR1 is MNHEY, CDR2 SMNVEV (reference sequence). After removal of 6 bases from V and 5 bases from J, the junction contained 7 bases not matched to a gene. The CDR3 contains 15 residues. The CDR3 DNA reads as TGTGCCAGCAGAGAACTAGCGGGACTAAACAATGAGCAGTTCTTC. It codes for CASRELAGLNNEQFF.

The CDR3 bases are TGTGCCAGCAGTTTTGGGGAGGTCCCCACAGATACGCAGTATTTT. Encoded protein: CASSFGEVPTDTQYF. The chain combines TRBV27 with TRBJ2-3, with D possibly matching TRBD2 (6 bases). The CDR3 covers 15 residues. From germline, CDR1 is MNHEY and CDR2 SMNVEV (reference sequence). V lost 3 bases and J lost 2, with 12 bases in between.

The chain links TRBV11-3 to TRBJ2-1, with D hard to call. Germline CDR1 and CDR2: SGHNT and YENEEA. V dropped 1 base and J dropped 5 bases, with 3 bases sitting between them. This CDR3 spans 12 amino acids. CDR3 in DNA: TGTGCCAGCAGCTTAGTAAACAATGAGCAGTTCTTC. This encodes CASSLVNNEQFF.

The chain links TRBV7-3 to TRBJ2-5; 12 nucleotides line up with TRBD2. Trimming cost V 4 bases and J 5 bases; bases outside gene matches: 5. Per the germline V gene, CDR1 is SGHTA and CDR2 is FQGTGA. The CDR3 length is 15 residues. As DNA, the CDR3 is TGTGCCAGCAGCTATACTAGCGGGAGGAGGGAGACCCAGTACTTC. It is translated as CASSYTSGRRETQYF. The full variable domain, with the rest looked up from reference TRBV7-3 and TRBJ2-5, is GAGVSQTPSNKVTEKGKYVELRCDPISGHTALYWYRQSLGQGPEFLIYFQGTGAADDSGLPNDRFFAVRPEGSVSTLKIQRTERGDSAVYLCASSYTSGRRETQYFGPGTRLLVL.

The table lists this clone with a count of one. This chain links TRBV28 with TRBJ2-5; the D gene is possibly TRBD1 (6 bases). Germline assignment: CDR1 MDHEN and CDR2 SYDVKM. V dropped 5 bases and J dropped 5 bases, with 15 bases sitting between them. The CDR3 sequence is 14 residues long. The CDR3 here is CASSLVQGWETQYF. The CDR3 DNA follows: TGTGCCAGCAGTCTAGTACAGGGTTGGGAGACCCAGTACTTC.

The chain uses TRBV7-8 and TRBJ2-7; the D call may be TRBD1 or TRBD2 (6 bases each). Germline V gives CDR1 SGHVS, CDR2 FQNEAQ. V lost 8 bases to trimming and J lost 3 bases, with 17 bases between them. CDR3 length equals 14 residues. The DNA of the CDR3 is TGTGCCAGCTCCCACGGGGGCTGGGGCTACGAGCAGTACTTC. Translation gives CASSHGGWGYEQYF.

V gene TRBV9 combines with J gene TRBJ1-1, with D hard to call. V lost 4 bases to trimming and J lost 5 bases, with 9 bases between them. Looked up from germline, CDR1 is SGDLS and CDR2 is YYNGEE. The CDR3 is 12 residues long. CDR3 residues: CASSRGSTEAFF. In DNA form, the CDR3 reads TGTGCCAGCAGCCGAGGGAGTACTGAAGCTTTCTTT.

This chain connects TRBV2 to TRBJ2-7; 7 bases match TRBD1. Trimming took 7 bases from V and 0 from J; bases not matched to a gene: 6. The CDR3 consists of 14 residues. The V gene's germline CDR1 is SNHLY and CDR2 FYNNEI. The CDR3 here is CASITGVGSYEQYF. In DNA form, the CDR3 reads TGTGCCAGCATTACAGGGGTTGGCTCCTACGAGCAGTACTTC.

This chain joins TRBV13 and TRBJ2-7, with 11 bases identical to TRBD2. Losses at the gene ends were 6 bases for V and 2 bases for J; bases not matched to a gene: 6. The V gene's germline CDR1 is PRHDT and CDR2 FYEKMQ (reference sequence). The CDR3 runs 15 residues. The CDR3, as DNA: TGTGCCAGCAGGGGGATACTAGCGGGGGCCTACGAGCAGTACTTC. It translates to CASRGILAGAYEQYF. Full variable domain (outside the CDR3, taken from reference TRBV13 and TRBJ2-7): AAGVIQSPRHLIKEKRETATLKCYPIPRHDTVYWYQQGPGQDPQFLISFYEKMQSDKGSIPDRFSAQQFSDYHSELNMSSLELGDSALYFCASRGILAGAYEQYFGPGTRLTVT.

The V call is TRBV4-3, the J call TRBJ2-3; D possibly corresponds to TRBD1 (6 bases). This CDR3 is 14 amino acids long. Per germline, CDR1 LGHNA and CDR2 YSLEER. The ends were cut back, 1 base at V and 6 bases at J, with 11 bases in the middle. CDR3 coding DNA: TGCGCCAGCAGCCAAGGAGCCCAGGGGGATACGCAGTATTTT. Translating it yields CASSQGAQGDTQYF.

V usage is TRBV7-9 and J usage is TRBJ1-2; no firm D call. CDR3 length: 14 amino acids. The ends were cut back, 4 bases at V and 1 base at J, with 10 bases in the middle. Germline values: CDR1 SEHNR, CDR2 FQNEAQ (reference sequence). The CDR3: CASSSNPVNYGYTF. CDR3 nucleotides: TGTGCCAGCAGCTCAAATCCAGTTAACTATGGCTACACCTTC.

This sequence joins TRBV7-2 and TRBJ2-1, with 9 positions matching TRBD2. CDR3 size: 15 residues. V shed 1 base, J shed 4 bases, and the junction held 2 bases outside the gene matches. CDR1 SGHTA and CDR2 FQGNSA come from the germline V gene. In DNA form, the CDR3 reads TGTGCCAGCAGCTTAGATAGCGGGAGTTACAATGAGCAGTTCTTC. Encoded protein: CASSLDSGSYNEQFF.

This chain connects TRBV7-6 to TRBJ2-7, with TRBD1 identical over 8 bases. Germline V gene sequence: CDR1 SGHVS, CDR2 FNYEAQ. Trimming took 2 bases from V and 5 from J; bases not matched to a gene: 11. This CDR3 is 16 amino acids long. The CDR3 reads CASSLIGQGIGNEQYF. DNA of the CDR3: TGTGCCAGCAGCTTAATAGGACAGGGAATAGGAAACGAGCAGTACTTC.

V usage is TRBV19 and J usage is TRBJ2-1; D assignment may be TRBD1 or TRBD2 (5 bases each). CDR1 LNHDA and CDR2 SQIVND come from the germline V gene (reference sequence). This CDR3 comprises 16 residues. V lost 7 bases and J lost 4, with 20 bases in between. CDR3 in amino acids: CASTSYSGPIYNEQFF. The DNA for the CDR3 is TGTGCCAGTACCAGCTACTCGGGACCCATTTACAATGAGCAGTTCTTC.

CDR3 loop: CASSLGGVVYGYTF. As DNA, the CDR3 is TGTGCCAGCAGCTTAGGGGGGGTTGTCTATGGCTACACCTTC. V is TRBV7-6 and J is TRBJ1-2; maybe TRBD1 (5 bases). The CDR3 loop spans 14 amino acids. The germline CDR1 and CDR2 sequences are SGHVS and FNYEAQ. V lost 1 base to trimming and J lost 4 bases, with 10 bases between them. The variable domain in full, with the rest retrieved from reference TRBV7-6 and TRBJ1-2, is GAGVSQSPRYKVTKRGQDVALRCDPISGHVSLYWYRQALGQGPEFLTYFNYEAQQDKSGLPNDRFSAERPEGSISTLTIQRTEQRDSAMYRCASSLGGVVYGYTFGSGTRLTVV.

The chain links TRBV5-1 to TRBJ1-1, with TRBD1 matching over 8 bases. Germline V gene lookup returns CDR1 SGHRS and CDR2 YFSETQ. Unmatched junction bases numbered 11, after V lost 3 bases and J lost 1 base. This CDR3 spans 17 amino acids. Here the CDR3 reads CASSYYLPGQANTEAFF. CDR3 in DNA: TGCGCCAGCAGCTACTATCTCCCGGGACAGGCGAACACTGAAGCTTTCTTT. The full variable domain, in which reference TRBV5-1 and TRBJ1-1 provide the parts outside the CDR3, is KAGVTQTPRYLIKTRGQQVTLSCSPISGHRSVSWYQQTPGQGLQFLFEYFSETQRNKGNFPGRFSGRQFSNSRSEMNVSTLELGDSALYLCASSYYLPGQANTEAFFGQGTRLTVV.

The gene calls are TRBV5-4 and TRBJ2-1; D uncertain. Looked up from germline, CDR1 is SGHNT and CDR2 is YYREEE (reference sequence). Trimming took 2 bases from V and 7 from J, leaving 10 bases between them. This CDR3 spans 13 amino acids. The CDR3, as DNA: TGTGCCAGCAGCTTTGGAGAAGGGAATGAGCAGTTCTTC. Translating it yields CASSFGEGNEQFF.

The gene calls are TRBV27 and TRBJ2-7; 10 nucleotides line up with TRBD2. V trimming: 5 bases; J trimming: 3 bases; junction bases outside the gene matches: 7. Germline CDR1 and CDR2: MNHEY and SMNVEV (reference sequence). This CDR3 spans 15 amino acids. The CDR3 is CASSTGTSENYEQYF. The DNA for the CDR3 is TGTGCCAGCAGTACCGGGACTAGCGAGAACTACGAGCAGTACTTC.

This clone is a singleton in its sample. The genes are TRBV7-8 and TRBJ2-5; D may be TRBD2 (6 bases). The DNA end lines up better with TRBJ2-7; the J call may be wrong. The CDR3 spans 13 residues. CDR1 is SGHVS and CDR2 is FQNEAQ in the germline V gene. CDR3 coding DNA: TGTGCCAGCAGCAAAACCGGGGGTTACGAGCAGTACTTC. Protein sequence: CASSKTGGYEQYF.

This sequence joins TRBV7-9 and TRBJ2-7, with D maybe TRBD1 (6 bases). Germline V gene lookup returns CDR1 SEHNR and CDR2 FQNEAQ (reference sequence). Trimming took off 4 bases at V and 5 bases at J, with 12 bases between the two ends. The CDR3 length is 13 residues. CDR3 region: CASSSTGNHEQYF. The CDR3 DNA is TGTGCCAGCAGCTCAACAGGGAACCACGAGCAGTACTTC.

This clone was seen just once. The chain employs TRBV6-6 and TRBJ2-3, with 11 bases that match TRBD2. The CDR3 spans 15 residues. In germline, CDR1 is MNHNY, CDR2 SVGAGI (reference sequence). With 2 bases clipped from V and 5 bases from J, the junction kept 3 bases outside the gene matches. The CDR3 sequence is CASSYISGGGDTQYF. Written as DNA, the CDR3 is TGTGCCAGCAGTTACATTAGCGGGGGGGGAGATACGCAGTATTTT.

The chain links TRBV5-1 to TRBJ2-3, with TRBD2 matching 9 bases. V shed 4 bases and J 0 bases; nucleotides not matched to a gene: 6. From germline, CDR1 is SGHRS and CDR2 YFSETQ. The length of the CDR3 is 16 residues. CDR3 DNA sequence: TGCGCCAGCAGCCATAGACTAGCGGCAAGCACAGATACGCAGTATTTT. It encodes CASSHRLAASTDTQYF.

This clone was recorded only once. The chain has TRBV5-6 and TRBJ2-4, with 7 positions matching TRBD1. Germline CDR1 and CDR2: SGHDT and YYEEEE. J lost 0 bases, V lost 4 bases, and 10 bases had no gene match. CDR3 length: 17 residues. DNA for the CDR3: TGTGCCAGCAGCCGTGTACAGGGGCCCATAGCCAAAAACATTCAGTACTTC. Its translation is CASSRVQGPIAKNIQYF.

This chain joins TRBV6-6 and TRBJ2-3; D uncertain. The CDR3 is 13 amino acids. Deletions cut 8 bases from V and 5 bases from J, with 14 bases between. Per germline, CDR1 MNHNY and CDR2 SVGAGI (reference sequence). In DNA, the CDR3 is TGTGCCAGCGGCAACAGCCACATAGATACGCAGTATTTT. It specifies CASGNSHIDTQYF.

The chain links TRBV5-4 to TRBJ2-7; 7 bases map to TRBD2. This CDR3 is built from 14 residues. In germline, CDR1 is SGHNT, CDR2 YYREEE (reference sequence). Trimming cost V 5 bases and J 4 bases; bases outside gene matches: 9. The CDR3 nucleotides are TGTGCCAGCAGTACCGGCGGGGGAATTTACGAGCAGTACTTC. Translating gives CASSTGGGIYEQYF.

V gene TRBV7-6 combines with J gene TRBJ2-1, with 10 bases matching TRBD2. The junction had 3 bases not matched to a gene; V was cut back by 4 bases and J by 6 bases. Germline V CDR1 and CDR2: SGHVS, FNYEAQ. The CDR3 consists of 14 residues. The CDR3 loop reads CASSWTSGINEQFF. The CDR3 coding sequence is TGTGCCAGCAGCTGGACTAGCGGAATCAATGAGCAGTTCTTC.